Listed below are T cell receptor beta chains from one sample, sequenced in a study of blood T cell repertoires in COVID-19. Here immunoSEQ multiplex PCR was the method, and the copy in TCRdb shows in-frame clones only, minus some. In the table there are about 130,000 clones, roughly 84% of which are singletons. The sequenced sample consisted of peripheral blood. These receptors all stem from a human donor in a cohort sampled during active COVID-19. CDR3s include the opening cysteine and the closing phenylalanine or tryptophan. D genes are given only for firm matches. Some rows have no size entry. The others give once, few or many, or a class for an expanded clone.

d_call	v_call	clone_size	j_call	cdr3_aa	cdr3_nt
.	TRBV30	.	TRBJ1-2	CAWQDGAQAGRHGYTF	TGTGCCTGGCAGGATGGGGCTCAGGCTGGGCGGCATGGCTACACCTTC
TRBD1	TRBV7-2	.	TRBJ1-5	CASSIRGQPNQPQHF	TGTGCCAGCAGCATTAGGGGGCAGCCCAATCAGCCCCAGCATTTT
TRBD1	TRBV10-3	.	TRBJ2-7	CAISVGTGRNEQYF	TGTGCCATCAGTGTAGGGACAGGGAGGAACGAGCAGTACTTC
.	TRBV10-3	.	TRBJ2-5	CAISWTVQETQYF	TGTGCCATCAGCTGGACAGTCCAAGAGACCCAGTACTTC
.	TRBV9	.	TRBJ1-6	CASSPRGGSSYNSPLHF	TGTGCCAGCAGCCCCCGAGGGGGTAGCTCCTATAATTCACCCCTCCACTTT
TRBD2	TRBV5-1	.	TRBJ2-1	CASSPAAGGNNEQFF	TGCGCCAGCAGCCCGGCGGCGGGAGGGAACAATGAGCAGTTCTTC
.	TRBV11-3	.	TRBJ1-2	CASSTELSGDRGYGYTF	TGTGCCAGCAGCACCGAGTTATCGGGAGACCGGGGCTATGGCTACACCTTC
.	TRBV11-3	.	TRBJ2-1	CASSPTRNEQFF	TGTGCCAGCAGTCCTACTCGGAATGAGCAGTTCTTC
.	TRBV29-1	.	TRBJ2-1	CSAGSSRAGNNEQFF	TGCAGCGCCGGGTCGTCCAGGGCTGGCAACAATGAGCAGTTCTTC
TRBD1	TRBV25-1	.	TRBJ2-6	CASSEPRGLGANVLTF	TGTGCCAGCAGTGAACCCAGGGGGCTCGGGGCCAACGTCCTGACTTTC
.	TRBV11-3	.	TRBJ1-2	CASSLANRADGYTF	TGTGCCAGCAGCTTAGCCAACAGGGCGGACGGCTACACCTTC
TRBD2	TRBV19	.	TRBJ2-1	CASSIVSGTREYNEQFF	TGTGCCAGTAGTATAGTATCCGGGACTAGGGAGTACAATGAGCAGTTCTTC
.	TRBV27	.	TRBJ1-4	CASSLNYATNEKLFF	TGTGCCAGCAGTTTAAATTATGCAACTAATGAAAAACTGTTTTTT
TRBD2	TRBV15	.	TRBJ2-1	CATSGLAGYNEQFF	TGTGCCACAAGCGGACTAGCGGGTTACAATGAGCAGTTCTTC
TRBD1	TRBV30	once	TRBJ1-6	CAFDRAASPLHF	TGTGCCTTTGACAGGGCGGCTTCACCCCTCCACTTT
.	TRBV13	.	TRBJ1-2	CASSPREGVFYGYTF	TGTGCCAGCAGCCCCCGAGAGGGGGTGTTCTATGGCTACACCTTC
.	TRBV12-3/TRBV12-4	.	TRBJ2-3	CASSLSPDTQYF	TGTGCCAGCAGTTTGAGCCCAGATACGCAGTATTTT
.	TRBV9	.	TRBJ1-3	CASSVGGAHSGNTIYF	TGTGCCAGCAGCGTCGGGGGGGCCCACTCTGGAAACACCATATATTTT
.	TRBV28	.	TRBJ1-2	CASSLLGRGAGGYTF	TGTGCCAGCAGTTTATTGGGCCGGGGGGCAGGTGGCTACACCTTC
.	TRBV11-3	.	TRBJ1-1	CASSLVLQQPNTEAFF	TGTGCCAGCAGCTTAGTGCTGCAACAACCGAACACTGAAGCTTTCTTT
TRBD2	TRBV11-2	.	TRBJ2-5	CASSSPRGGGAQETQYF	TGTGCCAGCAGCTCCCCACGAGGCGGGGGGGCTCAAGAGACCCAGTACTTC
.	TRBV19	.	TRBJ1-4	CASSPTAEEKLFF	TGTGCCAGTTCACCGACTGCGGAGGAAAAACTGTTTTTT
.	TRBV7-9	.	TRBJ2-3	CASSLLRPASTDTQYF	TGTGCCAGCAGCTTACTCCGCCCCGCGAGCACAGATACGCAGTATTTT
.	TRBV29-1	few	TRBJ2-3	CSVGRGVTDTQYF	TGCAGCGTCGGCCGCGGAGTAACAGATACGCAGTATTTT
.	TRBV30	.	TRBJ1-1	CAWSVGAMAFF	TGTGCCTGGAGTGTTGGGGCCATGGCTTTCTTT
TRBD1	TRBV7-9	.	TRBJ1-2	CASSSGGTYGYTF	TGTGCCAGCAGCTCAGGGGGAACCTATGGCTACACCTTC
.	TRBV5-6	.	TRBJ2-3	CASSLGLVVGQGTQYF	TGTGCCAGCAGCTTGGGATTGGTTGTGGGGCAGGGTACGCAGTATTTT
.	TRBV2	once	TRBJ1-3	CASTLNFSGNTIYF	TGTGCCAGCACCCTAAATTTCTCTGGAAACACCATATATTTT
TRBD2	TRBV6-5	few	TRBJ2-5	CASSLAGGWETQYF	TGTGCCAGCAGTTTAGCGGGGGGGTGGGAGACCCAGTACTTC
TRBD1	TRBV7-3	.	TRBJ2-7	CASSTGGTGNYEQYF	TGTGCCAGCAGCACTGGAGGGACAGGCAACTACGAGCAGTACTTC
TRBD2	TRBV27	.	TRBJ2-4	CASRTWTSGKNIQYF	TGTGCCAGCAGGACCTGGACTAGCGGGAAAAACATTCAGTACTTC
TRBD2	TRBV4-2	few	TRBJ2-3	CASSLGTSEGDTQYF	TGTGCCAGCAGCCTCGGGACTAGCGAGGGAGATACGCAGTATTTT
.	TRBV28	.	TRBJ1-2	CASRDNGYTF	TGTGCCAGCAGGGACAATGGCTACACCTTC
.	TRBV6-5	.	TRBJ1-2	CASRQVLSYGYTF	TGTGCCAGCCGTCAGGTTTTGAGCTATGGCTACACCTTC
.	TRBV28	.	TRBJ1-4	CASSSGVEKLFF	TGTGCCAGCAGCTCGGGGGTTGAAAAACTGTTTTTT
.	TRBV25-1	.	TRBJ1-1	CASSDLLNTEAFF	TGTGCCAGCAGTGATCTCCTGAACACTGAAGCTTTCTTT
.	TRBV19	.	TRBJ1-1	CASSILNTEAFF	TGTGCCAGTAGTATCTTGAACACTGAAGCTTTCTTT
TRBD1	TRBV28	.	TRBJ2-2	CASRSLRDRVTGELFF	TGTGCCAGCAGATCTCTCCGGGACAGGGTCACCGGGGAGCTGTTTTTT
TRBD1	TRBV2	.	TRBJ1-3	CASTWTGNSGNTIYF	TGTGCCAGCACCTGGACAGGGAACTCTGGAAACACCATATATTTT
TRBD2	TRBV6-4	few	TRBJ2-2	CASRGDENTGELFF	TGTGCCAGCCGGGGGGATGAAAACACCGGGGAGCTGTTTTTT
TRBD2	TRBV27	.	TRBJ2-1	CASSFRDYSEQFF	TGTGCCAGCAGTTTCCGGGACTACAGTGAGCAGTTCTTC
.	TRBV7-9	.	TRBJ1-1	CASSPYGVTEAFF	TGTGCCAGCAGCCCTTACGGGGTCACTGAAGCTTTCTTT
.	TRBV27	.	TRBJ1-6	CASKIQGNSPLHF	TGTGCCAGCAAGATCCAGGGGAATTCACCCCTCCACTTT
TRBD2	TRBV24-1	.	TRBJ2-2	CATATSGGPNTGELFF	TGTGCCACCGCGACTAGCGGGGGGCCGAACACCGGGGAGCTGTTTTTT